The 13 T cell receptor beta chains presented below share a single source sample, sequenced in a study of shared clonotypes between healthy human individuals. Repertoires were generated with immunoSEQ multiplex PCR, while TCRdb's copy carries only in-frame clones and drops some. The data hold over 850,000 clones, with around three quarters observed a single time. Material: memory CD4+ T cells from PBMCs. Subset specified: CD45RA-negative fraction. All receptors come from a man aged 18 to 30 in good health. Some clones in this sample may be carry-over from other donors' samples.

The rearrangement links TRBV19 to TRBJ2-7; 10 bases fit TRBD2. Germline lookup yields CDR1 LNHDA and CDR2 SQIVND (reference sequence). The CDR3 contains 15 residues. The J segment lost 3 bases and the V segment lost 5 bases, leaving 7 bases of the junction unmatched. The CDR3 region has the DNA TGTGCCAGTAGTCCCCCGAGGACTAGCGGCTACGAGCAGTACTTC. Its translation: CASSPPRTSGYEQYF.

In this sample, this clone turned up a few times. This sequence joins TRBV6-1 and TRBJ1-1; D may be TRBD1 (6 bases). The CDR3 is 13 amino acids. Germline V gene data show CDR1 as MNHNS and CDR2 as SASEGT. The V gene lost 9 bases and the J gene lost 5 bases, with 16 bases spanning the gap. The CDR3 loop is CASTQGLWTEAFF. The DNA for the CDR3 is TGTGCCAGTACACAGGGACTTTGGACTGAAGCTTTCTTT.

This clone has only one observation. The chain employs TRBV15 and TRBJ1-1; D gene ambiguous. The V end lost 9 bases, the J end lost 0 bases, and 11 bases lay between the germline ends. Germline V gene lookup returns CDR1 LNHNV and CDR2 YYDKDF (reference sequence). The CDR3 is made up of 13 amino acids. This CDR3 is CATGYSMNTEAFF. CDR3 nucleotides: TGTGCCACTGGATACAGCATGAACACTGAAGCTTTCTTT. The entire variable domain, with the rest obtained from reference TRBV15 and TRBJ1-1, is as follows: DAMVIQNPRYQVTQFGKPVTLSCSQTLNHNVMYWYQQKSSQAPKLLFHYYDKDFNNEADTPDNFQSRRPNTSFCFLDIRSPGLGDTAMYLCATGYSMNTEAFFGQGTRLTVV.

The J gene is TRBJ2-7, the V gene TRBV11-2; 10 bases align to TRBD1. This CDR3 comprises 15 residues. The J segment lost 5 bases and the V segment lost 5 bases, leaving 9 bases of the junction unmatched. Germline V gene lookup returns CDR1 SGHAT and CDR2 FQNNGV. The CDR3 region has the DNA TGTGCCAGCAGCGTATCCGGGACAGGGGCAAACGAGCAGTACTTC. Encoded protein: CASSVSGTGANEQYF. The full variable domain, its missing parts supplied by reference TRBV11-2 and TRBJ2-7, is EAGVAQSPRYKIIEKRQSVAFWCNPISGHATLYWYQQILGQGPKLLIQFQNNGVVDDSQLPKDRFSAERLKGVDSTLKIQPAKLEDSAVYLCASSVSGTGANEQYFGPGTRLTVT.

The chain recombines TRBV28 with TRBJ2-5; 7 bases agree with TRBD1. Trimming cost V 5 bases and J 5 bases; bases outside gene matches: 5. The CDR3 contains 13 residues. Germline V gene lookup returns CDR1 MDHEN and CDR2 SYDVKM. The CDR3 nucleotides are TGTGCCAGCAGTGCGACAGGGTGGGAGACCCAGTACTTC. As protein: CASSATGWETQYF.

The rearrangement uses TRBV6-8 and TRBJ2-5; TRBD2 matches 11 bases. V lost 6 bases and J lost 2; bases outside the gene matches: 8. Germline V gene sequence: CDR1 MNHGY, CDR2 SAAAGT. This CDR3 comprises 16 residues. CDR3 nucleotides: TGTGCCAGCAGCCGAACTAGCGGGAGCGGGCAAGAGACCCAGTACTTC. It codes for CASSRTSGSGQETQYF.

The CDR3 spells CASSWAVSGRNEQFF. The CDR3 bases are TGCGCCAGCAGCTGGGCCGTCAGCGGGAGGAATGAGCAGTTCTTC. V is TRBV5-1 and J is TRBJ2-1; 9 positions agree with TRBD2. J lost 7 bases, V lost 3 bases, and 8 bases had no gene match. Germline lookup yields CDR1 SGHRS and CDR2 YFSETQ. The CDR3 totals 15 residues.

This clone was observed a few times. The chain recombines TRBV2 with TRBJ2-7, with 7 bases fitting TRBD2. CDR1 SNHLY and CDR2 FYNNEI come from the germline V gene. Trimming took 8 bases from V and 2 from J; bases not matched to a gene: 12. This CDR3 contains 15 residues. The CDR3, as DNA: TGTGCCAGCGCCAGGACTAGTAATTCGGCCTACGAGCAGTACTTC. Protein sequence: CASARTSNSAYEQYF.

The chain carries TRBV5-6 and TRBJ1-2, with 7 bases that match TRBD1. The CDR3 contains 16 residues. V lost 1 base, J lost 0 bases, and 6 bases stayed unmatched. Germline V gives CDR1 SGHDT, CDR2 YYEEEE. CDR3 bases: TGTGCCAGCAGCTTGATGGGACAGAGCACTAACTATGGCTACACCTTC. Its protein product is CASSLMGQSTNYGYTF.

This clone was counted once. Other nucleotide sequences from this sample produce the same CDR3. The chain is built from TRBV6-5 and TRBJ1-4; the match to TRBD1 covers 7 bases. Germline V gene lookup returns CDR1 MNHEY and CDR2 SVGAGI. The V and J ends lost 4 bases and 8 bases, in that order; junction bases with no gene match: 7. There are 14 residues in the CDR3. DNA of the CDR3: TGTGCCAGCAGTTTGACAGGGTCGGGGGAAAAACTGTTTTTT. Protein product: CASSLTGSGEKLFF.

CDR3 DNA: TGCGCCAGCAGCGACGGGGACAGGGGAAACACTGAAGCTTTCTTT. This sequence encodes CASSDGDRGNTEAFF. The chain combines TRBV5-1 with TRBJ1-1; 10 bases align to TRBD1. The V segment lost 4 bases and the J segment 2 bases; nucleotides outside the gene matches: 5. Germline CDR1 is SGHRS and CDR2 is YFSETQ. The CDR3 extends over 15 amino acids.

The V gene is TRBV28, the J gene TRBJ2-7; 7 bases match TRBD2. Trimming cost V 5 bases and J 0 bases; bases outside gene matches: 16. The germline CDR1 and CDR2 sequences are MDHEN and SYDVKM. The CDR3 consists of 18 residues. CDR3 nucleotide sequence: TGTGCCAGCAGTCCACATCAGGGAAGGCGGGAGTACTCCTACGAGCAGTACTTC. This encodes CASSPHQGRREYSYEQYF.

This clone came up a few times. CDR3 protein: CSAAAAGELFF. The CDR3 nucleotides are TGCAGTGCCGCAGCAGCCGGGGAGCTGTTTTTT. The chain links TRBV20-1 to TRBJ2-2; D is unclear. V was pared by 6 bases and J by 6 bases, with 8 bases between. The CDR3 sequence is 11 residues long. CDR1 is DFQATT, CDR2 SNEGSKA, per germline (reference sequence).